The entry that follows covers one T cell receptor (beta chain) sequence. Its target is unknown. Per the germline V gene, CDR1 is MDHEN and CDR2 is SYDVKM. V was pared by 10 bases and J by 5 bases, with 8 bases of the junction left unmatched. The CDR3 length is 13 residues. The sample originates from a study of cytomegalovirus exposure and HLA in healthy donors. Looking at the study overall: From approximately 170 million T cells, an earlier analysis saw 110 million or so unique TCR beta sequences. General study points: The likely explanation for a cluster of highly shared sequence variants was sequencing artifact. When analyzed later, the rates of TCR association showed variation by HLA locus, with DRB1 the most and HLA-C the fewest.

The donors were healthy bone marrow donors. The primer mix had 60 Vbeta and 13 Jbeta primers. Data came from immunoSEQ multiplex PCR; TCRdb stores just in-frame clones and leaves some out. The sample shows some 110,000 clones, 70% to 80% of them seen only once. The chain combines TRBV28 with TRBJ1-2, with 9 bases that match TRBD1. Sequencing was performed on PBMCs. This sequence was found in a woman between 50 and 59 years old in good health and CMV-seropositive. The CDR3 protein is CAILRTGAYGYTF. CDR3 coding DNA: TGTGCCATCCTGCGGACAGGGGCTTATGGCTACACCTTC.